A single sample gave rise to the 27 T cell receptor beta chains below, sequenced in a study of blood T cell repertoires in COVID-19. Libraries were prepared by immunoSEQ multiplex PCR; TCRdb keeps only in-frame clonotypes and omits some of them. This sample yields some 210,000 clones, of which approximately 91% are seen a single time; around 6.5% belongs to the top ten. Sequences were obtained from peripheral blood. The receptor set was obtained from a man aged 55 to 70 who had recovered from COVID-19.

The J gene is TRBJ1-5, the V gene TRBV7-2, with a weak D call TRBD1 (6 bases). This CDR3 has 14 residues. The V gene's germline CDR1 is SGHTA and CDR2 FQGNSA. V was cut by 2 bases and J by 5 bases, with 10 bases left in between. CDR3 sequence: CASSLSQGYQPQHF. In DNA, the CDR3 is TGTGCCAGCAGCTTATCACAGGGATATCAGCCCCAGCATTTT. Filled out from reference TRBV7-2 and TRBJ1-5, the complete variable domain reads GAGVSQSPSNKVTEKGKDVELRCDPISGHTALYWYRQSLGQGLEFLIYFQGNSAPDKSGLPSDRFSAERTGGSVSTLTIQRTQQEDSAVYLCASSLSQGYQPQHFGDGTRLSIL.

This clone occurred a few times. The chain links TRBV6-5 to TRBJ2-7, with 9 bases identical to TRBD1. Germline trimming cut 6 bases from V and 1 base from J; bases unmatched to any gene: 4. CDR3 length equals 14 residues. CDR1 is MNHEY and CDR2 is SVGAGI in the germline V gene. The CDR3 DNA sequence: TGTGCCAGCAGCAGACAGGGGGGATCCTACGAGCAGTACTTC. It translates to CASSRQGGSYEQYF.

This CDR3 reads CASSPYGTGGFGNTIYF. CDR3 sequence (DNA): TGTGCCAGCTCACCCTATGGGACAGGGGGCTTTGGAAACACCATATATTTT. The chain combines TRBV18 with TRBJ1-3; 12 bases fit TRBD1. Germline trimming cut 3 bases from V and 3 bases from J; bases unmatched to any gene: 6. Germline V gives CDR1 KGHSH, CDR2 LQKENI. The CDR3 covers 17 residues.

This chain connects TRBV7-3 to TRBJ2-1; TRBD1 aligns across 10 bases. V was clipped by 2 bases and J by 6 bases; unmatched bases: 7. The V gene's germline CDR1 is SGHTA and CDR2 FQGTGA. The CDR3 loop spans 16 amino acids. CDR3 in DNA: TGTGCCAGCAGCTTACTTGGACAGGGGGTGGTCAATGAGCAGTTCTTC. Its translation: CASSLLGQGVVNEQFF.

This clone was counted a few times. The chain joins TRBV6-5 to TRBJ2-2, with D possibly matching TRBD2 (5 bases). The CDR3 contains 12 residues. Germline V CDR1 and CDR2: MNHEY, SVGAGI. The V and J ends lost 8 bases and 5 bases respectively, with 9 bases between them. The CDR3 protein is CASAGQTGELFF. CDR3 bases: TGTGCCAGCGCGGGTCAGACCGGGGAGCTGTTTTTT.

The chain has TRBV27 and TRBJ1-5; perhaps TRBD1 as D (6 bases). The V gene lost 8 bases and the J gene lost 0 bases, with 23 bases spanning the gap. CDR1 and CDR2 from the germline V gene are MNHEY and SMNVEV (reference sequence). CDR3 length: 18 residues. CDR3 nucleotides: TGTGCCAGCCGACCCCACAAAATGGACAGCAATAGCAATCAGCCCCAGCATTTT. Protein product: CASRPHKMDSNSNQPQHF.

This chain connects TRBV6-6 to TRBJ1-2; 12 positions match TRBD1. This CDR3 spans 16 amino acids. Germline V gene sequence: CDR1 MNHNY, CDR2 SVGAGI (reference sequence). V trimming: 6 bases; J trimming: 5 bases; junction bases outside the gene matches: 10. CDR3 sequence reads: CASRDRDRGLSYGYTF. CDR3 DNA sequence: TGTGCCAGCAGAGATAGGGACAGGGGGCTGAGTTATGGCTACACCTTC.

The chain carries TRBV7-8 and TRBJ2-7; D remains unclear. CDR1 and CDR2 from the germline V gene are SGHVS and FQNEAQ. The CDR3 is 11 amino acids. The ends were cut back, 7 bases at V and 4 bases at J, with 8 bases in the middle. Written as DNA, the CDR3 is TGTGCCAGCATCTCCGCGTACGAGCAGTACTTC. Its protein product is CASISAYEQYF.

The chain couples TRBV3-1 (or the pseudogene TRBV3-2) to TRBJ2-3; D perhaps matches TRBD2 (7 bases). Germline V gene lookup returns CDR1 LGHDT and CDR2 YNNKEL (reference sequence). V was shortened by 5 bases and J by 4 bases, with 19 bases between the two germline ends. This CDR3 has 16 residues. In DNA, the CDR3 is TGTGCCAGCAGCTACATAGGGGGGGGGAAAGCAGATACGCAGTATTTT. As protein: CASSYIGGGKADTQYF.

This clone was recorded once. This chain links TRBV5-4 with TRBJ2-1; 10 bases agree with TRBD1. Germline CDR1 SGHNT, CDR2 YYREEE (reference sequence). The CDR3 spans 14 residues. J gave up 7 bases and V 5 bases, and 6 bases lay outside the gene matches. The CDR3 loop reads CASRPDRGPNEQFF. CDR3 coding DNA: TGTGCCAGCAGACCTGACAGGGGGCCTAATGAGCAGTTCTTC.

The gene calls are TRBV5-5 and TRBJ1-5; no clear D. V lost 0 bases and J lost 4, with 8 bases in between. Germline V gives CDR1 SGHKS, CDR2 YYEKEE (reference sequence). This CDR3 has 14 amino acids. As DNA, the CDR3 is TGTGCCAGCAGCTTGGGTACGGGAAATCAGCCCCAGCATTTT. Translation gives CASSLGTGNQPQHF.

The sample holds a few counts of this clone. The CDR3: CASSLGAGRDEQFF. Written as DNA, the CDR3 is TGTGCCAGCAGCTTAGGGGCGGGACGGGATGAGCAGTTCTTC. The rearrangement uses TRBV7-3 and TRBJ2-1; the D gene is possibly TRBD2 (6 bases). V lost 2 bases and J 8 bases, leaving 13 bases between the germline ends. The CDR3 has 14 amino acids. CDR1 is SGHTA, CDR2 FQGTGA, per germline.

The chain has TRBV5-8 and TRBJ2-3, with 7 positions matching TRBD1. The CDR3 sequence is 16 residues long. Germline V lookup: CDR1 SGHTS, CDR2 YDEGEE. J was trimmed by 0 bases and V by 0 bases; bases with no gene match: 4. CDR3 loop: CASSLETGSSTDTQYF. CDR3 nucleotide sequence: TGTGCCAGCAGCTTGGAGACAGGGTCTAGCACAGATACGCAGTATTTT.

This clone was picked up one time. The J gene is TRBJ2-1, the V gene TRBV5-1; the match to TRBD2 covers 10 bases. Per germline, CDR1 SGHRS and CDR2 YFSETQ. This CDR3 is built from 15 residues. V lost 5 bases and J lost 10; bases outside the gene matches: 12. The CDR3 DNA sequence: TGCGCCAGCAGTGATAGACTAGCGGGCCCCATGGAGCAGTTCTTC. Its protein is CASSDRLAGPMEQFF.

The chain uses TRBV2 and TRBJ2-7; TRBD2 agrees at 11 bases. The germline V gene has CDR1 SNHLY and CDR2 FYNNEI. The V segment lost 0 bases and the J segment 6 bases; nucleotides outside the gene matches: 10. This CDR3 contains 17 residues. Written as DNA, the CDR3 is TGTGCCAGCAGTGAAGCGCTAGCGGGAGGCCGGAGAGCCGAGCAGTACTTC. Translated: CASSEALAGGRRAEQYF.

This chain links TRBV20-1 with TRBJ2-1; 7 nucleotides line up with TRBD1. V lost 5 bases to trimming and J lost 12 bases; unmatched junction nucleotides: 7. In germline, CDR1 is DFQATT, CDR2 SNEGSKA (reference sequence). This CDR3 has 11 residues. The CDR3 DNA is TGCAGTGCTGACAGGGAAAGAGGGCAGTTCTTC. Translating it yields CSADRERGQFF.

The chain couples TRBV5-1 to TRBJ2-3; 10 bases map to TRBD1. The germline gives CDR1 SGHRS, CDR2 YFSETQ. J lost 0 bases, V lost 0 bases, and 4 bases had no gene match. This CDR3 has 17 residues. The CDR3 reads CASSLGQGAFSTDTQYF. CDR3 nucleotides: TGCGCCAGCAGCTTGGGACAGGGGGCTTTTAGCACAGATACGCAGTATTTT.

This clone occurred once. The chain recombines TRBV5-1 with TRBJ1-1; 7 bases match TRBD1. Losses at the gene ends were 0 bases for V and 6 bases for J; bases not matched to a gene: 8. Germline CDR1 SGHRS, CDR2 YFSETQ. This CDR3 is 15 amino acids long. CDR3 residues: CASSLADREGAEAFF. The CDR3 nucleotides are TGCGCCAGCAGCTTGGCCGACAGGGAAGGGGCTGAAGCTTTCTTT.

The chain links TRBV27 to TRBJ2-7, with 7 bases identical to TRBD1. Germline assignment: CDR1 MNHEY and CDR2 SMNVEV (reference sequence). With 2 bases clipped from V and 7 bases from J, the junction kept 8 bases outside the gene matches. The CDR3 loop spans 14 amino acids. The CDR3 reads CASSLETGRGEQYF. DNA for the CDR3: TGTGCCAGCAGTTTAGAGACAGGGAGAGGAGAGCAGTACTTC.

The chain uses TRBV27 and TRBJ2-1, with TRBD1 matching over 8 bases. Germline V gene data show CDR1 as MNHEY and CDR2 as SMNVEV (reference sequence). J gave up 1 base and V 4 bases, and 6 bases lay outside the gene matches. The CDR3 runs to 16 residues. This CDR3 is CASSSERQGSYNEQFF. The CDR3 DNA is TGTGCCAGCAGTTCAGAGAGACAGGGGTCCTACAATGAGCAGTTCTTC.

This clone was observed once. This chain connects TRBV5-6 to TRBJ2-7; 9 bases are shared with TRBD2. The CDR3 has 17 residues. V was clipped by 1 base and J by 2 bases; unmatched bases: 10. Germline lookup yields CDR1 SGHDT and CDR2 YYEEEE. The CDR3 sequence is CASSLPPGLAGTYEQYF. CDR3 DNA: TGTGCCAGCAGCTTGCCCCCGGGACTAGCCGGGACCTACGAGCAGTACTTC.

The chain recombines TRBV2 with TRBJ2-2, with 10 bases lining up with TRBD1. The germline CDR1 and CDR2 sequences are SNHLY and FYNNEI. This CDR3 region has 14 residues. CDR3 loop: CAGSDRGRTGELFF. The CDR3, as DNA: TGTGCTGGTAGCGACAGGGGGCGTACCGGGGAGCTGTTTTTT.

The chain recombines TRBV2 with TRBJ2-6; D gene ambiguous. This CDR3 region has 14 residues. Germline lookup yields CDR1 SNHLY and CDR2 FYNNEI. Deletions cut 6 bases from V and 0 bases from J, with 6 bases between. Here the CDR3 reads CASRSDSGANVLTF. In DNA, the CDR3 is TGTGCCAGCAGGAGCGACTCTGGGGCCAACGTCCTGACTTTC.

This clone was detected only once. The genes are TRBV5-1 and TRBJ2-5; 8 nucleotides agree with TRBD1. Trimming removed 0 bases from V and 2 bases from J; junction bases left unmatched: 6. Germline V CDR1 and CDR2: SGHRS, YFSETQ. CDR3 length: 16 amino acids. DNA of the CDR3: TGCGCCAGCAGCTTGGGGGCAGGGGGCGGGCAAGAGACCCAGTACTTC. Translation: CASSLGAGGGQETQYF.

The chain uses TRBV6-2 or TRBV6-3 and TRBJ1-1, with TRBD1 matching over 7 bases. The CDR3 is 12 residues long. V gave up 0 bases and J gave up 12 bases; unmatched junction bases: 4. Germline values: CDR1 MNHEY, CDR2 SVGEGT. CDR3 bases: TGTGCCAGCAGTTACTCGACAGGGTTGACTTTCTTT. This sequence encodes CASSYSTGLTFF.

This clone was seen at least ten times. This chain connects TRBV6-4 to TRBJ2-3; D is possibly TRBD1 (6 bases). The CDR3 loop spans 15 amino acids. The V and J ends lost 2 bases and 0 bases respectively, with 9 bases between them. Germline assignment: CDR1 MRHNA and CDR2 SNTAGT. CDR3 region: CASSDGQGSTDTQYF. The CDR3 DNA is TGTGCCAGCAGTGACGGCCAGGGGAGCACAGATACGCAGTATTTT.

The rearrangement uses TRBV6-5 and TRBJ1-2; D unclear. V was shortened by 3 bases and J by 5 bases, with 7 bases between the two germline ends. CDR3 size: 12 residues. Germline-derived CDR1 and CDR2 are MNHEY and SVGAGI. This CDR3 reads CASSYSGYGYTF. The CDR3 DNA reads TGTGCCAGCAGTTATTCGGGTTATGGCTACACCTTC.